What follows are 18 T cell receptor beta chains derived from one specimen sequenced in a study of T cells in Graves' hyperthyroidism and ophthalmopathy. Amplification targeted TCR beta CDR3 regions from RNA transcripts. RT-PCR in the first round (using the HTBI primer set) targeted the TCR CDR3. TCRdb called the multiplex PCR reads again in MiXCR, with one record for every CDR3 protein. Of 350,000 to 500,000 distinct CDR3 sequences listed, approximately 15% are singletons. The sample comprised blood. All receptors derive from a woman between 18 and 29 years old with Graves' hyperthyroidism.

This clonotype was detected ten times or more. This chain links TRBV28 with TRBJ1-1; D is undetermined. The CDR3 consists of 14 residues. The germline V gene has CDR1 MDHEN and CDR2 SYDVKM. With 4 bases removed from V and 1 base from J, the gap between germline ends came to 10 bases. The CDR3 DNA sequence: TGTGCCAGCAGTTCGGGCCTAAAGAACACTGAAGCTTTCTTT. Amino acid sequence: CASSSGLKNTEAFF.

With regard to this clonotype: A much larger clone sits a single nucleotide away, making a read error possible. DNA for the CDR3: TGCGCCAGCAGCCCAGATAGCGGGGGATACAATGAGCAGTTCTTC. It codes for CASSPDSGGYNEQFF. The chain links TRBV4-3 to TRBJ2-1, with TRBD2 matching 9 bases. Germline V lookup: CDR1 LGHNA, CDR2 YSLEER. V trimming: 4 bases; J trimming: 4 bases; junction bases outside the gene matches: 5. The CDR3 is made up of 15 amino acids.

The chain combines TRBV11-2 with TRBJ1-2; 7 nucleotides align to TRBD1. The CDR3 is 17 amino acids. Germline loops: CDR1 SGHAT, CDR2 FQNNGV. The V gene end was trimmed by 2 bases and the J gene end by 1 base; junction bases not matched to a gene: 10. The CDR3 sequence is CASSLHKRTGINYGYTF. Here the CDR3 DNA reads TGTGCCAGCAGCTTACACAAGCGGACAGGAATTAACTATGGCTACACCTTC.

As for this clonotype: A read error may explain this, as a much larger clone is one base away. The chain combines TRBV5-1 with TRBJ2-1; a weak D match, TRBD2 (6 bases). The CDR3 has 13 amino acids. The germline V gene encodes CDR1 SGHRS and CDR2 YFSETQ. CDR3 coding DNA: TGCGCCACCAGCTTGGGGGGTTCAAATGAGCAGTTCTTC. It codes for CATSLGGSNEQFF.

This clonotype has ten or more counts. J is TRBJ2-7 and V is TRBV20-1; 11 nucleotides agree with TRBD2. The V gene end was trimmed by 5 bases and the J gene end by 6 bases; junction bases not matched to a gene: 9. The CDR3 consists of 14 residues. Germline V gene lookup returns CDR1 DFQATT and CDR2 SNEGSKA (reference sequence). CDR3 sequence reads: CSAPQTSGISEQYF. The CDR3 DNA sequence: TGCAGTGCTCCCCAGACTAGCGGGATTTCCGAGCAGTACTTC.

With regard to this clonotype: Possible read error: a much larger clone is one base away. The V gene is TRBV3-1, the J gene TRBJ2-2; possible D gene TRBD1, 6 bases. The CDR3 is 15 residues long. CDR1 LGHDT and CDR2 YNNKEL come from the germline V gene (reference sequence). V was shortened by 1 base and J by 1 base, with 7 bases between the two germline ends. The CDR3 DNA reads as TGTGCCAGCAGCCAAGCGACAGGGAACACCGGGGAGCTGTTTTTT. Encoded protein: CASSQATGNTGELFF. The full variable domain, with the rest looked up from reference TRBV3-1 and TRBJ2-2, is DTAVSQTPKYLVTQMGNDKSIKCEQNLGHDTMYWYKQDSKKFLKIMFSYNNKELIINETVPNRFSPKSPDKAHLNLHINSLELGDSAVYFCASSQATGNTGELFFGEGSRLTVL.

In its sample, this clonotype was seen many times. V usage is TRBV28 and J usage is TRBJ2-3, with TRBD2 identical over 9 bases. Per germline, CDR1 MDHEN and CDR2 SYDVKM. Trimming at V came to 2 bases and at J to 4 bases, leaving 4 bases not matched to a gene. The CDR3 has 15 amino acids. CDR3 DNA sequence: TGTGCCAGCAGTTTACTAGCGGGAATGGCAGATACGCAGTATTTT. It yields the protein CASSLLAGMADTQYF.

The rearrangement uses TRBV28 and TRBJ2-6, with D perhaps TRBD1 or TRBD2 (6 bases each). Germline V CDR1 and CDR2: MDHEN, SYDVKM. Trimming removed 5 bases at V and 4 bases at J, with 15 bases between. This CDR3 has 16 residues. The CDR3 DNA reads TGTGCCAGCAGTCTAAGGGGGGTAAAGGGGGCCAACGTCCTGACTTTC. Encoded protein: CASSLRGVKGANVLTF.

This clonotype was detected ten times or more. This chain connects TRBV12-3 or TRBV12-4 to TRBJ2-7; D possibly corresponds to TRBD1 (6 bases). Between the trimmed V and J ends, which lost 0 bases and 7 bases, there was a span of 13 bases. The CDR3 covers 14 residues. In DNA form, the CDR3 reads TGTGCCAGCAGTTTAGCGTCAGGGGTTGGTGAGCAGTACTTC. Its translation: CASSLASGVGEQYF.

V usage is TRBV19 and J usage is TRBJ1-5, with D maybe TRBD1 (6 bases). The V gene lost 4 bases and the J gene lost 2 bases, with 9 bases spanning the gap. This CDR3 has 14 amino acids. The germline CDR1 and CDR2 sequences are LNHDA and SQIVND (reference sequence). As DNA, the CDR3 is TGTGCCAGTAGTACGGACAGTGGCAATCAGCCCCAGCATTTT. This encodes CASSTDSGNQPQHF.

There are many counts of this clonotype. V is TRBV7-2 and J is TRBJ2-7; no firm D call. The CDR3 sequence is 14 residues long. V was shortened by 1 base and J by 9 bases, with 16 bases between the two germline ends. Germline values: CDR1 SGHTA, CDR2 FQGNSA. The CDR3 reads CASSLGGGGQAQYF. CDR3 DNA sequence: TGTGCCAGCAGCTTAGGGGGTGGTGGGCAGGCGCAGTACTTC.

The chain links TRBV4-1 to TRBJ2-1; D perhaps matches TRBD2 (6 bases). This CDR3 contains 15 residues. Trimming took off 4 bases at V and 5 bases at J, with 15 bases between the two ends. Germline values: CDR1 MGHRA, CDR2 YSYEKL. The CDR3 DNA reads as TGCGCCAGCAGCCCCCGGGTAGCGGAGAACAATGAGCAGTTCTTC. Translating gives CASSPRVAENNEQFF.

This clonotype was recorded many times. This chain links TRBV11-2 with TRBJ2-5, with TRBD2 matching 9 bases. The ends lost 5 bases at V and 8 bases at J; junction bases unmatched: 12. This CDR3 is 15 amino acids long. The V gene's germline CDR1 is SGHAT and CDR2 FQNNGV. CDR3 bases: TGTGCCAGCAGCCCGGGACTAGCCCAGCCGGGAACCCAGTACTTC. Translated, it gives CASSPGLAQPGTQYF. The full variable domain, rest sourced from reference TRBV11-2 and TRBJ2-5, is EAGVAQSPRYKIIEKRQSVAFWCNPISGHATLYWYQQILGQGPKLLIQFQNNGVVDDSQLPKDRFSAERLKGVDSTLKIQPAKLEDSAVYLCASSPGLAQPGTQYFGPGTRLLVL.

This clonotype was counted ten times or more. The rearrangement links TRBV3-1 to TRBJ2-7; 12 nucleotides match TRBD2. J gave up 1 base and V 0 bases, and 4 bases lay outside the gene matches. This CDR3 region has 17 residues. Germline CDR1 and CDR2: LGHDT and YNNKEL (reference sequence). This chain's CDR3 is CASSQELAGGPSYEQYF. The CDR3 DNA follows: TGTGCCAGCAGCCAAGAGCTAGCGGGAGGGCCTTCCTACGAGCAGTACTTC.

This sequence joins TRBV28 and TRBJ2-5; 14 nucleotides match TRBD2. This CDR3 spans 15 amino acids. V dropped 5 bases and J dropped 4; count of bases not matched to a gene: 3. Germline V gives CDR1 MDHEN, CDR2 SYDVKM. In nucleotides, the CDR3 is TGTGCCAGCAGTATAGGACTAGCGGGAGGAGAGACCCAGTACTTC. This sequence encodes CASSIGLAGGETQYF.

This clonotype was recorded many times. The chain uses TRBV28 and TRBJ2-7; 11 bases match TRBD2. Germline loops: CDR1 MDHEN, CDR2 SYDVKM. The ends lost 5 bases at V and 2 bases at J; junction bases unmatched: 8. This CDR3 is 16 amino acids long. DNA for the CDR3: TGTGCCAGCAGTAAACTAGCGGGAGTAAGTCCCTACGAGCAGTACTTC. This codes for CASSKLAGVSPYEQYF.

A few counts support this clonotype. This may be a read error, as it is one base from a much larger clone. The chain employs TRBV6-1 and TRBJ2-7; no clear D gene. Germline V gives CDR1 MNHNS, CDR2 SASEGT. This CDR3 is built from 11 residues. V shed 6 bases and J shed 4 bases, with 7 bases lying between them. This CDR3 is CASRFEYEQYF. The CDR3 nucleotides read TGTGCCAGCAGATTCGAATACGAGCAGTACTTC.

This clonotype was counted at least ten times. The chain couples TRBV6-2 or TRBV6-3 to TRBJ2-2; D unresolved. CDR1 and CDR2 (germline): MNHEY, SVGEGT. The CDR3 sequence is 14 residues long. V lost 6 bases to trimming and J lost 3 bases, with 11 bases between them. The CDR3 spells CASSPLGYTGELFF. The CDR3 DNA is TGTGCCAGCAGCCCCCTGGGGTACACCGGGGAGCTGTTTTTT.